The T cell receptor beta chain described here comes from a study of blood T cell repertoires in COVID-19 (dated by TCRdb to the early 2020s). The study in broad terms: The collaborator samples originated in the United States, Italy and Spain and spanned the acute and convalescent phases of COVID-19. The prospective study material was composed of cDNA or gDNA derived from T cells, B-cell-depleted T cells, or PBMCs. Subjects who had been exposed to COVID-19, were actively infected with it, or had recovered from it provided the deeply sampled blood TCRbeta repertoires that made up the dataset. A freely available public database, intended as a resource for researchers studying the immune response to SARS-CoV-2, is where the repertoires were released. Samples came from the ongoing ImmuneRACE study (first 160 participants) plus 1,254 subjects from 6 global collaborators. Sample metadata almost always included a de-identified subject ID, COVID-19 status, age in years and sex. HLA class I and class II types, where available, came from metadata supplied by the sample provider rather than from assay-based typing.

TCRbeta CDR3 regions were amplified from genomic DNA using the immunoSEQ Assay, a bias-controlled multiplex PCR. Per the original workflow: The number of nucleated cells in each sample was estimated by amplification of reference gene primers within the assay. To quantify the absolute abundance of each unique TCRbeta CDR3 rearrangement, sequence reads were collapsed and filtered. Productive Simpson clonality was computed per sample as the square root of Simpson's diversity index over productive rearrangements. What TCRdb holds here is the immuneACCESS table cut down to in-frame rearrangements. Part of the clones is not present; checked against another copy, under half of the missing clones reflect an unresolved V gene, and the others are unexplained. The D gene and trimming were derived from the DNA, and the V and J assignments and clone size from that table. Across this sample there are around 150,000 clones, with approximately 88% seen only once. More than 6.5% of the sample is held by the ten biggest clonotypes.

In the prospective study, participants were about 18 to 100 years old, resided in fewer than 25 geographic areas of the United States, and were enrolled through a virtual design. To assign participants to cohorts, the prospective study relied on clinical history that participants themselves reported in a screening survey and a study questionnaire. ImmuneRACE Cohort 3 recovered participants were defined by two consecutive negative NP/OP PCR tests, healthcare professional clearance, or symptom resolution. Each participant in the prospective study had whole blood, serum and a nasopharyngeal or oropharyngeal swab collected by mobile phlebotomists. Over a roughly 2-month period, participants in the prospective study had the option of providing additional blood draws and questionnaires. Blood samples from the prospective study were shipped frozen or at room temperature prior to DNA extraction. Study-wide conclusions, independent of this receptor: The amount of clinical and demographic metadata varied by source and participant and was provided uncurated.

Of note for this clone: Its target antigen remains unknown. Base qualities are not provided; no much larger clone lies one nucleotide away.

There are 14 amino acids in the CDR3, from cysteine to phenylalanine inclusive. Left in the record is the CDR3 DNA by itself, 42 bases read in frame from the first base. Here V drops 0 bases and J drops 5 bases, and the junction holds 4 bases not matched to any gene. The germline V gene provides CDR1 SGHDT and CDR2 YYEEEE. The sequence joins TRBV5-6 to TRBJ1-1; the central 7 bases match TRBD1. The receptor was isolated from a woman between 50 and 59 years old who had recovered from COVID-19. Sample: PBMCs or T cells enriched from blood (not recorded which). The DNA sequence is TGTGCCAGCAGCTTGGAGGGGGCGCGGACTGAAGCTTTCTTT. It specifies CASSLEGARTEAFF. Here the CDR3 is joined to the reference TRBV5-6 and TRBJ1-1 genes, and the full variable domain is: DAGVTQSPTHLIKTRGQQVTLRCSPKSGHDTVSWYQQALGQGPQFIFQYYEEEERQRGNFPDRFSGHQFPNYSSELNVNALLLGDSALYLCASSLEGARTEAFFGQGTRLTVV.